The rows below give T cell receptor beta chains drawn from one sample of a study of cytomegalovirus exposure and HLA in healthy donors. TCRdb keeps only in-frame clones here, not all; method: immunoSEQ multiplex PCR. The table has approximately 160,000 clones, about 80% seen once. The sequenced sample consisted of PBMCs. These TCRs come from a man in his late teens or twenties in good health and CMV-seropositive. Each CDR3 is given with its conserved first and last residue. D genes are given only for firm matches. Clone size is given for some rows only: seen once, a few or many times, or a class if the clone is expanded.

D gene | J gene | clone size | V gene | CDR3 protein | CDR3 DNA
- | TRBJ2-7 | few | TRBV18 | CASSQGLYYEQYF | TGTGCCAGCTCGCAGGGACTTTATTACGAGCAGTACTTC
- | TRBJ2-7 | - | TRBV30 | CAWRRQDPYEQYF | TGTGCCTGGAGACGACAGGACCCCTACGAGCAGTACTTC
- | TRBJ2-3 | few | TRBV2 | CASSENGPASTDTQYF | TGTGCCAGCAGTGAGAATGGCCCTGCTAGCACAGATACGCAGTATTTT
- | TRBJ1-1 | - | TRBV6-5 | CASSSEWTEAFF | TGTGCCAGCAGTTCGGAGTGGACTGAAGCTTTCTTT
TRBD1 | TRBJ2-1 | - | TRBV28 | CASSRSRDSVKNEQFF | TGTGCCAGCAGCAGATCCCGGGACAGCGTGAAGAATGAGCAGTTCTTC
- | TRBJ2-4 | - | TRBV19 | CATEEVGRTKNIQYF | TGTGCCACCGAAGAGGTGGGGCGTACCAAAAACATTCAGTACTTC
- | TRBJ2-2 | - | TRBV28 | CASSRGGFRGWELFF | TGTGCCAGCAGTCGCGGGGGCTTTAGAGGGTGGGAGCTGTTTTTT
TRBD1 | TRBJ2-1 | - | TRBV25-1 | CASSSVQGDEQFF | TGTGCCAGCAGTTCCGTACAGGGGGATGAGCAGTTCTTC
- | TRBJ1-1 | - | TRBV6-5 | CASSRTAMNTEAFF | TGTGCCAGCAGTAGGACAGCCATGAACACTGAAGCTTTCTTT
- | TRBJ1-1 | - | TRBV19 | CASSQRTANTEAFF | TGTGCCAGTAGTCAGAGGACAGCGAACACTGAAGCTTTCTTT
TRBD2 | TRBJ2-7 | - | TRBV7-3 | CASSSGGVGYEQYF | TGTGCCAGCAGCTCTGGGGGGGTCGGCTACGAGCAGTACTTC
- | TRBJ1-1 | - | TRBV4-1 | CASSPRQSEIADTEAFF | TGCGCCAGCAGCCCCCGGCAGTCTGAAATAGCGGACACTGAAGCTTTCTTT
- | TRBJ2-3 | - | TRBV25-1 | CASSDTSSTDTQYF | TGTGCCAGCAGTGATACATCTAGCACAGATACGCAGTATTTT
TRBD2 | TRBJ2-1 | few | TRBV2 | CASMGLAGSNEQFF | TGTGCCAGCATGGGACTAGCGGGAAGTAATGAGCAGTTCTTC
- | TRBJ2-1 | once | TRBV4-1 | CASSQDPGSIKFF | TGCGCCAGCAGCCAAGATCCCGGGAGTATTAAGTTCTTC
- | TRBJ1-4 | few | TRBV7-9 | CASSRDGRANEKLFF | TGTGCCAGCAGCCGCGACGGGCGGGCTAATGAAAAACTGTTTTTT